What follows are 27 T cell receptor beta chains derived from one specimen sequenced in a study of PD-1 blockade in mismatch repair-deficient tumors. The repertoire was sequenced with immunoSEQ multiplex PCR; TCRdb's copy has only in-frame clones and lacks some. The table shows around 18,000 clones, with 75% to 90% occurring only once. The specimen comprised PBMCs, sampled 22 to 25 weeks after starting pembrolizumab. All receptors come from an adult with mismatch repair-deficient cancer.

J is TRBJ1-1 and V is TRBV6-1; 9 bases agree with TRBD1. Germline-derived CDR1 and CDR2 are MNHNS and SASEGT. J gave up 6 bases and V 6 bases, and 8 bases lay outside the gene matches. This CDR3 contains 14 residues. CDR3 bases: TGTGCCAGCAGCCCGGGACAGGGTTTCGCTGAAGCTTTCTTT. Encoded protein: CASSPGQGFAEAFF.

This clone was recorded a few times. The chain couples TRBV7-3 to TRBJ2-3; unclear D gene. This CDR3 has 14 amino acids. Germline V gene sequence: CDR1 SGHTA, CDR2 FQGTGA. V lost 1 base to trimming and J lost 2 bases, with 7 bases between them. CDR3 sequence (DNA): TGTGCCAGCAGCTTAAACAGCTACACAGATACGCAGTATTTT. Translated, it gives CASSLNSYTDTQYF.

This clone was seen just once. J is TRBJ1-1 and V is TRBV19, with TRBD1 as a possible D gene (5 bases). Germline assignment: CDR1 LNHDA and CDR2 SQIVND (reference sequence). The CDR3 loop spans 14 amino acids. Trimming removed 8 bases at V and 7 bases at J, with 20 bases between. The CDR3 region is CASEITTGGGEAFF. As DNA, the CDR3 is TGTGCCAGTGAAATTACCACGGGGGGGGGTGAAGCTTTCTTT.

The chain employs TRBV14 and TRBJ2-7; 14 nucleotides align to TRBD2. Losses at the gene ends were 3 bases for V and 4 bases for J; bases not matched to a gene: 2. CDR1 SGHDN and CDR2 FVKESK come from the germline V gene. This CDR3 spans 15 amino acids. CDR3 region: CASSHRTSGRYEQYF. The CDR3 coding sequence is TGTGCCAGCAGCCATCGGACTAGCGGGAGGTACGAGCAGTACTTC.

The chain employs TRBV18 and TRBJ1-1, with D perhaps TRBD1 (6 bases). The V end lost 2 bases, the J end lost 0 bases, and 22 bases lay between the germline ends. CDR1 and CDR2 (germline): KGHSH, LQKENI. The CDR3 contains 19 residues. The CDR3 DNA reads as TGTGCCAGCTCACCATTTCGGACAGCCGCAAAACTCATGAACACTGAAGCTTTCTTT. This encodes CASSPFRTAAKLMNTEAFF.

This clone was detected a few times. J is TRBJ1-5 and V is TRBV28; D is ambiguous. The CDR3 has 13 residues. The V gene lost 3 bases and the J gene lost 5 bases, with 8 bases spanning the gap. Germline CDR1 is MDHEN and CDR2 is SYDVKM. As DNA, the CDR3 is TGTGCCAGCAGTTTCCAGGTCGATCAGCCCCAGCATTTT. Amino acids: CASSFQVDQPQHF. The entire variable domain, with the rest obtained from reference TRBV28 and TRBJ1-5, is as follows: DVKVTQSSRYLVKRTGEKVFLECVQDMDHENMFWYRQDPGLGLRLIYFSYDVKMKEKGDIPEGYSVSREKKERFSLILESASTNQTSMYLCASSFQVDQPQHFGDGTRLSIL.

V is TRBV30 and J is TRBJ1-4; TRBD1 matches at 11 bases. Germline V gives CDR1 GTSNPN, CDR2 SVGIG (reference sequence). V shed 8 bases and J 10 bases; nucleotides not matched to a gene: 9. The CDR3 totals 13 residues. The CDR3 loop reads CAQRGQGVGKLFF. CDR3 bases: TGTGCCCAGAGGGGACAGGGGGTGGGAAAACTGTTTTTT.

J is TRBJ1-1 and V is TRBV9; D is uncertain. This CDR3 has 14 residues. V dropped 1 base and J dropped 0 bases, with 7 bases sitting between them. Germline V gene sequence: CDR1 SGDLS, CDR2 YYNGEE. In nucleotides, the CDR3 is TGTGCCAGCAGCGTATTGAGCATGAACACTGAAGCTTTCTTT. Translating gives CASSVLSMNTEAFF.

Only one count was recorded for this clone. V is TRBV5-1 and J is TRBJ1-2, with D possibly being TRBD1 (5 bases). Deletions cut 0 bases from V and 3 bases from J, with 12 bases between. CDR1 and CDR2 (germline): SGHRS, YFSETQ. The CDR3 runs to 15 residues. CDR3 in amino acids: CASSLGPDTHYGYTF. The CDR3 DNA sequence: TGCGCCAGCAGCTTGGGTCCGGACACTCACTATGGCTACACCTTC.

The V and J genes are TRBV19 and TRBJ2-1; 10 bases align to TRBD2. Germline trimming cut 3 bases from V and 5 bases from J; bases unmatched to any gene: 13. Germline V gene lookup returns CDR1 LNHDA and CDR2 SQIVND (reference sequence). The CDR3 spans 18 residues. CDR3: CASSMPTSASGSHNEQFF. As DNA, the CDR3 is TGTGCCAGTAGTATGCCCACTTCGGCTAGCGGGAGCCACAATGAGCAGTTCTTC.

V usage is TRBV10-3 and J usage is TRBJ2-7, with unresolved D. CDR3 length: 15 residues. CDR1 ENHRY and CDR2 SYGVKD come from the germline V gene. The V end lost 2 bases, the J end lost 4 bases, and 15 bases lay between the germline ends. The chain's CDR3 is CAISESRGEKYEQYF. CDR3 coding DNA: TGTGCCATCAGTGAGAGTCGAGGAGAAAAGTACGAGCAGTACTTC.

The chain recombines TRBV18 with TRBJ1-4; 9 bases agree with TRBD1. CDR1 and CDR2 (germline): KGHSH, LQKENI. CDR3 length equals 15 residues. J lost 8 bases, V lost 6 bases, and 10 bases had no gene match. CDR3 protein: CASSPGQGSGEKLFF. The CDR3 nucleotides read TGTGCCAGCTCCCCCGGACAGGGGTCGGGGGAAAAACTGTTTTTT.

The count of this clone is one. The CDR3 bases are TGTGCCAGCAGCTCGGGACAGTACTACGAGCAGTACTTC. This translates into CASSSGQYYEQYF. V usage is TRBV6-1 and J usage is TRBJ2-7, with 7 positions matching TRBD1. The CDR3 contains 13 residues. Unmatched junction bases numbered 5, after V lost 6 bases and J lost 3 bases. Germline CDR1 reads MNHNS; CDR2 reads SASEGT.

The chain has TRBV5-4 and TRBJ2-7; possible D gene TRBD2, 6 bases. The CDR3 is 16 amino acids. Germline V lookup: CDR1 SGHNT, CDR2 YYREEE (reference sequence). V lost 4 bases and J lost 7, with 24 bases in between. CDR3 in DNA: TGTGCCAGCAGCCTGAAGACGCTAGCGAGGGGAAGGGAGCAGTACTTC. It yields the protein CASSLKTLARGREQYF.

The gene calls are TRBV19 and TRBJ1-3, with TRBD1 as a possible D gene (6 bases). V gave up 6 bases and J gave up 0 bases, with 15 bases separating them. Germline lookup yields CDR1 LNHDA and CDR2 SQIVND (reference sequence). This CDR3 contains 16 residues. CDR3 in amino acids: CASRPLQGYSGNTIYF. For the CDR3, the DNA is TGTGCCAGTAGACCACTCCAGGGGTACTCTGGAAACACCATATATTTT.

CDR3 residues: CASSLSQVLSDIQYF. The CDR3 DNA sequence: TGCGCCAGCAGCTTGAGTCAGGTTTTAAGTGACATTCAGTACTTC. The chain employs TRBV5-1 and TRBJ2-4; D is uncertain. The germline gives CDR1 SGHRS, CDR2 YFSETQ. The CDR3 has 15 residues. V was cut by 1 base and J by 8 bases, with 16 bases left in between.

A few counts support this clone. The CDR3 bases are TGTGCCAGCAGTTTTTCGGGACTACACGAGCAGTACTTC. This gives the protein CASSFSGLHEQYF. This rearrangement joins TRBV27 to TRBJ2-7; TRBD2 aligns across 7 bases. Germline V gives CDR1 MNHEY, CDR2 SMNVEV (reference sequence). The V segment lost 3 bases and the J segment 5 bases; nucleotides outside the gene matches: 4. This CDR3 contains 13 residues.

The V gene is TRBV5-1, the J gene TRBJ2-5; 7 bases line up with TRBD1. The germline V gene encodes CDR1 SGHRS and CDR2 YFSETQ. The V and J ends lost 4 bases and 1 base, in that order; junction bases with no gene match: 7. This CDR3 comprises 15 residues. In DNA form, the CDR3 reads TGCGCCAGCAGCAGATCCGGGACAGCCCAAGAGACCCAGTACTTC. Amino acid sequence: CASSRSGTAQETQYF.

The chain is built from TRBV28 and TRBJ2-3, with 9 bases aligning to TRBD1. V shed 10 bases, J shed 2 bases, and the junction held 7 bases outside the gene matches. Germline values: CDR1 MDHEN, CDR2 SYDVKM. The CDR3 totals 14 residues. CDR3 loop: CAIQTGGFTDTQYF. The CDR3 DNA sequence: TGTGCCATCCAGACAGGGGGGTTCACAGATACGCAGTATTTT. Using reference TRBV28 and TRBJ2-3 for the parts outside the CDR3, the full variable domain is DVKVTQSSRYLVKRTGEKVFLECVQDMDHENMFWYRQDPGLGLRLIYFSYDVKMKEKGDIPEGYSVSREKKERFSLILESASTNQTSMYLCAIQTGGFTDTQYFGPGTRLTVL.

This chain links TRBV27 with TRBJ2-1; D gene ambiguous. The length of the CDR3 is 12 residues. V shed 0 bases and J shed 7 bases, with 4 bases lying between them. Germline V gene sequence: CDR1 MNHEY, CDR2 SMNVEV (reference sequence). CDR3 sequence reads: CASSLSLNEQFF. The CDR3 nucleotides are TGTGCCAGCAGTTTATCCTTAAATGAGCAGTTCTTC.

This clone has only one observation. The rearrangement uses TRBV6-5 and TRBJ2-5, with a tentative D call TRBD2 (6 bases). The CDR3 runs 13 residues. V lost 6 bases to trimming and J lost 8 bases, with 16 bases between them. The germline CDR1 and CDR2 sequences are MNHEY and SVGAGI. CDR3 sequence (DNA): TGTGCCAGCAGAGACACTAGCCGGTATACCCAGTACTTC. It specifies CASRDTSRYTQYF.

The CDR3 DNA follows: TGTGCCAGCAGCCGGCCCCAGGGGGCAATTGGCACAGATACGCAGTATTTT. Protein sequence: CASSRPQGAIGTDTQYF. The chain combines TRBV5-4 with TRBJ2-3; 8 bases map to TRBD1. This CDR3 contains 17 residues. Germline-derived CDR1 and CDR2 are SGHNT and YYREEE (reference sequence). V was clipped by 4 bases and J by 1 base; unmatched bases: 11.

The chain links TRBV7-3 to TRBJ2-1, with 9 bases fitting TRBD2. CDR3 length equals 15 residues. Trimming removed 3 bases from V and 9 bases from J; junction bases left unmatched: 9. Per germline, CDR1 SGHTA and CDR2 FQGTGA. The CDR3 spells CASSFSSGLASEQFF. CDR3 nucleotide sequence: TGTGCCAGCAGCTTTTCATCGGGACTAGCAAGTGAGCAGTTCTTC.

The chain recombines TRBV7-3 with TRBJ2-1; D is ambiguous. The CDR3 sequence is 12 residues long. Germline CDR1 SGHTA, CDR2 FQGTGA. The V and J ends lost 6 bases and 5 bases respectively, with 8 bases between them. The CDR3 DNA follows: TGTGCCAGCAGTTTAGTTAACAATGAGCAGTTCTTC. Translated, it gives CASSLVNNEQFF.

V usage is TRBV6-5 and J usage is TRBJ2-7; TRBD2 agrees at 12 bases. CDR3 length: 14 amino acids. The germline V gene encodes CDR1 MNHEY and CDR2 SVGAGI. Trimming cost V 5 bases and J 5 bases; bases outside gene matches: 4. The CDR3 sequence: CASSPTSGSHEQYF. The DNA of the CDR3 is TGTGCCAGCAGTCCGACTAGCGGGAGCCACGAGCAGTACTTC.

The rearrangement links TRBV5-1 to TRBJ2-2; D may be TRBD1 (6 bases). Trimming took off 2 bases at V and 8 bases at J, with 13 bases between the two ends. Germline V gene lookup returns CDR1 SGHRS and CDR2 YFSETQ. This CDR3 is built from 14 residues. The CDR3 DNA reads TGCGCCAGCAGCTTAACAGGGCAAGGAGGGGAGCTGTTTTTT. Encoded protein: CASSLTGQGGELFF.

The chain uses TRBV19 and TRBJ2-3, with a possible D match to TRBD2 (5 bases). CDR1 is LNHDA, CDR2 SQIVND, per germline (reference sequence). V was cut by 2 bases and J by 2 bases, with 14 bases left in between. This CDR3 is 16 amino acids long. This CDR3 reads CASSISGSASTDTQYF. The CDR3 region has the DNA TGTGCCAGTAGTATATCGGGTAGCGCATCCACAGATACGCAGTATTTT.